These 27 T cell receptor beta chains came from one sample sequenced in a study of blood T cell repertoires in COVID-19. Clones were sequenced by immunoSEQ multiplex PCR, and TCRdb holds only the in-frame ones, with some missing. The sample lists 130,000 or so clones; 70% to 80% were seen once. The sample consisted of peripheral blood. These receptors originate from a human donor in a cohort sampled during active COVID-19.

On this clone: Other DNA sequences within the sample encode an identical CDR3. The V gene is TRBV27, the J gene TRBJ1-1; D possibly corresponds to TRBD1 (5 bases). The ends were cut back, 6 bases at V and 0 bases at J, with 11 bases in the middle. This CDR3 has 14 residues. The germline CDR1 and CDR2 sequences are MNHEY and SMNVEV (reference sequence). CDR3 in DNA: TGTGCCAGCAGCCTCAGGGCCCTGAACACTGAAGCTTTCTTT. Amino acid sequence: CASSLRALNTEAFF.

V is TRBV5-5 and J is TRBJ2-3; TRBD2 might be the D (5 bases). The length of the CDR3 is 16 residues. V was pared by 0 bases and J by 3 bases, with 14 bases between. CDR1 and CDR2 from the germline V gene are SGHKS and YYEKEE (reference sequence). This CDR3 reads CASSLGNEGGTDTQYF. The CDR3, as DNA: TGTGCCAGCAGCTTGGGGAATGAGGGTGGGACAGATACGCAGTATTTT.

V usage is TRBV5-1 and J usage is TRBJ1-5; D gene uncertain. The V and J ends lost 6 bases and 4 bases respectively, with 14 bases between them. The germline gives CDR1 SGHRS, CDR2 YFSETQ. This CDR3 region has 14 residues. CDR3 loop: CASMEGVGNQPQHF. CDR3 DNA: TGCGCCAGCATGGAGGGTGTGGGAAATCAGCCCCAGCATTTT.

The chain carries TRBV7-2 and TRBJ2-5, with D unclear. Deletions cut 4 bases from V and 5 bases from J, with 14 bases between. The CDR3 contains 14 residues. Per the germline V gene, CDR1 is SGHTA and CDR2 is FQGNSA. In DNA, the CDR3 is TGTGCCAGCAGCTCCCGCTCCAGCAGGGAGACCCAGTACTTC. This translates into CASSSRSSRETQYF.

The V gene is TRBV30, the J gene TRBJ1-2; tentatively, D is TRBD1 (6 bases). Germline lookup yields CDR1 GTSNPN and CDR2 SVGIG (reference sequence). This CDR3 comprises 13 residues. V dropped 3 bases and J dropped 0 bases, with 8 bases sitting between them. CDR3: CAWRPGANYGYTF. CDR3 in DNA: TGTGCCTGGAGGCCAGGGGCTAACTATGGCTACACCTTC.

The V and J genes are TRBV24-1 and TRBJ1-2, with 9 nucleotides matching TRBD1. Losses at the gene ends were 2 bases for V and 6 bases for J; bases not matched to a gene: 3. The V gene's germline CDR1 is KGHDR and CDR2 SFDVKD. The CDR3 spans 14 residues. The CDR3 sequence is CATSDSGQGDGYTF. CDR3 coding DNA: TGTGCCACCAGTGATTCGGGACAGGGCGATGGCTACACCTTC.

The rearrangement uses TRBV30 and TRBJ1-4, with D tentatively TRBD1 (6 bases). The V gene's germline CDR1 is GTSNPN and CDR2 SVGIG (reference sequence). CDR3 length equals 14 residues. The ends were cut back, 3 bases at V and 6 bases at J, with 14 bases in the middle. CDR3 in DNA: TGTGCCTGGAGCGCAAAGGGGGTGGATGAAAAACTGTTTTTT. It encodes CAWSAKGVDEKLFF.

The chain has TRBV14 and TRBJ1-6, with a tentative D call TRBD1 (5 bases). The CDR3 has 13 amino acids. Looked up from germline, CDR1 is SGHDN and CDR2 is FVKESK. Trimming took 6 bases from V and 10 from J, leaving 13 bases between them. CDR3 bases: TGTGCCAGCAGTCTCCGGGGGGGGTCACCCCTCCACTTT. Translated, it gives CASSLRGGSPLHF.

This rearrangement joins TRBV19 to TRBJ2-1; 10 positions agree with TRBD2. Per germline, CDR1 LNHDA and CDR2 SQIVND (reference sequence). Trimming at V came to 7 bases and at J to 9 bases, leaving 9 bases not matched to a gene. CDR3 length: 14 amino acids. CDR3 DNA sequence: TGTGCCAGTAAACTAGCGGGACTACTAGGTGAGCAGTTCTTC. Protein product: CASKLAGLLGEQFF.

This clone was seen just once. The chain has TRBV9 and TRBJ2-5, with D possibly matching TRBD2 (6 bases). V was trimmed by 0 bases and J by 4 bases, leaving 7 bases between them. Germline loops: CDR1 SGDLS, CDR2 YYNGEE. CDR3 length equals 13 residues. CDR3 region: CASSVVGGETQYF. The CDR3 nucleotides read TGTGCCAGCAGCGTAGTCGGGGGAGAGACCCAGTACTTC.

The V gene is TRBV6-5, the J gene TRBJ1-2; the D gene is possibly TRBD1 (5 bases). Germline V gives CDR1 MNHEY, CDR2 SVGAGI. The ends were cut back, 11 bases at V and 0 bases at J, with 13 bases in the middle. The CDR3 runs to 13 residues. CDR3 region: CACRTSANYGYTF. For the CDR3, the DNA is TGTGCCTGCCGGACATCGGCTAACTATGGCTACACCTTC.

This CDR3 reads CASSRRDRGHEQYF. The CDR3 DNA follows: TGTGCCAGCAGCAGGCGGGACAGGGGCCACGAGCAGTACTTC. The chain joins TRBV7-2 to TRBJ2-7, with TRBD1 identical over 10 bases. The junction had 6 bases not matched to a gene; V was cut back by 5 bases and J by 5 bases. CDR1 is SGHTA, CDR2 FQGNSA, per germline. The CDR3 loop spans 14 amino acids.

The chain uses TRBV3-1 (or the pseudogene TRBV3-2) and TRBJ1-6; 7 nucleotides line up with TRBD1. The CDR3 consists of 14 residues. The V and J ends lost 4 bases and 5 bases, in that order; junction bases with no gene match: 2. Germline CDR1 is LGHDT and CDR2 is YNNKEL (reference sequence). CDR3 residues: CASSPDRDNSPLHF. The CDR3 nucleotides are TGTGCCAGCAGCCCAGACAGGGATAATTCACCCCTCCACTTT.

The chain recombines TRBV5-4 with TRBJ1-1; 8 nucleotides agree with TRBD1. This CDR3 spans 14 amino acids. With 2 bases clipped from V and 2 bases from J, the junction kept 2 bases outside the gene matches. Germline loops: CDR1 SGHNT, CDR2 YYREEE (reference sequence). The CDR3 protein is CASSLQGGNTEAFF. DNA of the CDR3: TGTGCCAGCAGCTTACAGGGGGGAAACACTGAAGCTTTCTTT.

The chain is built from TRBV7-2 and TRBJ2-7, with 8 nucleotides matching TRBD2. CDR1 is SGHTA, CDR2 FQGNSA, per germline. The junction had 5 bases not matched to a gene; V was cut back by 3 bases and J by 4 bases. The CDR3 is 14 amino acids. In DNA form, the CDR3 reads TGTGCCAGCAGCTTCAGAACTAGCGGTTACGAGCAGTACTTC. It codes for CASSFRTSGYEQYF.

The chain joins TRBV7-2 to TRBJ2-5; the match to TRBD1 covers 9 bases. There are 19 residues in the CDR3. J was trimmed by 5 bases and V by 5 bases; bases with no gene match: 21. CDR1 is SGHTA, CDR2 FQGNSA, per germline. The CDR3 loop reads CASSLPLLTEQGARETQYF. The CDR3 nucleotides read TGTGCCAGCAGCCTACCTCTACTAACCGAACAGGGGGCGAGGGAGACCCAGTACTTC.

This clone appeared a few times. The rearrangement joins TRBV15 to TRBJ2-3; D not certain. CDR1 and CDR2 (germline): LNHNV, YYDKDF (reference sequence). This CDR3 region has 16 residues. V was shortened by 1 base and J by 0 bases, with 11 bases between the two germline ends. DNA for the CDR3: TGTGCCACCAGCAGAGCCCTACGATCTAGCACAGATACGCAGTATTTT. Protein sequence: CATSRALRSSTDTQYF.

This sequence joins TRBV5-1 and TRBJ2-7; 9 nucleotides agree with TRBD2. The CDR3 totals 16 residues. The germline V gene encodes CDR1 SGHRS and CDR2 YFSETQ. J gave up 4 bases and V 6 bases, and 14 bases lay outside the gene matches. The CDR3 loop reads CASNSGVGLASYEQYF. CDR3 bases: TGCGCCAGCAACTCAGGCGTGGGACTAGCATCGTACGAGCAGTACTTC.

V is TRBV4-3 and J is TRBJ1-1, with 8 bases identical to TRBD1. Germline loops: CDR1 LGHNA, CDR2 YSLEER. Losses at the gene ends were 3 bases for V and 2 bases for J; bases not matched to a gene: 2. The CDR3 has 14 amino acids. In DNA, the CDR3 is TGCGCCAGCAGCCAGGGACAGGCCAACACTGAAGCTTTCTTT. Translation: CASSQGQANTEAFF.

CDR3 sequence reads: CASSLGQGAYEQYF. The DNA of the CDR3 is TGCGCCAGCAGCCTTGGACAGGGGGCCTACGAGCAGTACTTC. The chain recombines TRBV4-3 with TRBJ2-7, with 10 bases identical to TRBD1. The CDR3 runs 14 residues. Germline-derived CDR1 and CDR2 are LGHNA and YSLEER. J lost 2 bases, V lost 4 bases, and 2 bases had no gene match.

In this sample, this clone turned up once. V and J are TRBV28 and TRBJ2-4; 9 nucleotides align to TRBD1. Germline trimming cut 10 bases from V and 8 bases from J; bases unmatched to any gene: 12. The germline gives CDR1 MDHEN, CDR2 SYDVKM. This CDR3 comprises 14 residues. The chain's CDR3 is CATTSGQGVDIQYF. The DNA for the CDR3 is TGTGCCACCACCTCGGGACAGGGAGTAGACATTCAGTACTTC.

This chain links TRBV6-5 with TRBJ1-3; the match to TRBD1 covers 7 bases. The V segment lost 6 bases and the J segment 0 bases; nucleotides outside the gene matches: 2. Germline CDR1 is MNHEY and CDR2 is SVGAGI. The CDR3 is made up of 14 amino acids. CDR3 in amino acids: CASSGTASGNTIYF. CDR3 coding DNA: TGTGCCAGCAGCGGGACAGCCTCTGGAAACACCATATATTTT.

The chain uses TRBV28 and TRBJ1-3, with D unclear. CDR1 is MDHEN, CDR2 SYDVKM, per germline. The CDR3 has 15 residues. The ends were cut back, 2 bases at V and 0 bases at J, with 8 bases in the middle. CDR3 in amino acids: CASSLVQSSGNTIYF. DNA for the CDR3: TGTGCCAGCAGTTTAGTCCAGTCCTCTGGAAACACCATATATTTT.

The chain uses TRBV28 and TRBJ1-2, with a weak D call TRBD1 (6 bases). The V end was cut by 2 bases, the J end by 14 bases, with 18 bases between. This CDR3 has 13 residues. Germline V CDR1 and CDR2: MDHEN, SYDVKM. The CDR3, as DNA: TGTGCCAGCAGTTTACAGGACAGTACCGAAGGAACCTTC. Its protein product is CASSLQDSTEGTF.

The V and J genes are TRBV2 and TRBJ2-3; 12 bases line up with TRBD2. Germline CDR1 is SNHLY and CDR2 is FYNNEI. Germline trimming cut 2 bases from V and 0 bases from J; bases unmatched to any gene: 9. The CDR3 totals 19 residues. This chain's CDR3 is CASSEPRPGTSGSTDTQYF. The CDR3 nucleotides are TGTGCCAGCAGTGAACCCAGACCCGGGACTAGCGGGAGCACAGATACGCAGTATTTT.

The chain has TRBV6-5 and TRBJ1-2; 11 positions agree with TRBD1. Germline CDR1 is MNHEY and CDR2 is SVGAGI. The CDR3 sequence is 15 residues long. V dropped 6 bases and J dropped 4; count of bases not matched to a gene: 7. In DNA, the CDR3 is TGTGCCAGCAGGGGACAGGGGGGAAAGGCCTATGGCTACACCTTC. Amino acids: CASRGQGGKAYGYTF.

Here the CDR3 reads CASSPDINYGYTF. The CDR3 DNA reads TGTGCCAGCAGCCCCGACATTAACTATGGCTACACCTTC. The J gene is TRBJ1-2, the V gene TRBV5-4; D uncertain. The length of the CDR3 is 13 residues. Trimming pared 4 bases from V and 1 base from J, leaving 8 bases between. Germline V gives CDR1 SGHNT, CDR2 YYREEE (reference sequence). Full variable domain (missing parts from reference TRBV5-4 and TRBJ1-2): ETGVTQSPTHLIKTRGQQVTLRCSSQSGHNTVSWYQQALGQGPQFIFQYYREEENGRGNFPPRFSGLQFPNYSSELNVNALELDDSALYLCASSPDINYGYTFGSGTRLTVV.